This T cell receptor beta chain appears in the sequencing data of a study of blood T cell repertoires in COVID-19. Study as a whole: Sources were T cells, B-cell-depleted T cells, or PBMCs; the material itself was cDNA or gDNA.

Seattle patient enrollment occurred during active infection, with longitudinal follow-up thereafter. This CDR3 has 15 residues. Germline V gene data show CDR1 as SGHNT and CDR2 as YENEEA. V lost 5 bases, J lost 4 bases, and 8 bases stayed unmatched. Authors' processing steps: Estimation of nucleated cell counts relied on the amplification of reference gene primers. The table came from immunoSEQ multiplex PCR; TCRdb's copy has only in-frame clones and leaves some out. Clone size and V and J calls were adopted from that table, with D and trimming inferred from the DNA. This sample has about 300,000 clones, with less than 85% found just once.

The chain has TRBV11-3 and TRBJ2-5, with 9 bases fitting TRBD2. The sequenced sample consisted of peripheral blood. The clonotype comes from a human donor with COVID-19, enrolled during active disease. The donor label of this sample is uncertain. DNA for the CDR3: TGTGCCAGCAGCGTTAGCGGGAGAGGAACAGAGACCCAGTACTTC. Translating gives CASSVSGRGTETQYF.